This is a list of T cell receptor beta chains from one sample in a study of blood T cell repertoires in COVID-19. Libraries were prepared by immunoSEQ multiplex PCR; TCRdb keeps only in-frame clonotypes and omits some of them. The sample lists roughly 280,000 clones; approximately 85% were seen once. Source material: peripheral blood. The receptors were gathered from a woman in her seventies with acute or convalescent COVID-19. CDR3s include the opening cysteine and the closing phenylalanine or tryptophan.

v_call: TRBV19; j_call: TRBJ1-1; cdr3_aa: CASSLQGRAEAFF
v_call: TRBV6-5; j_call: TRBJ1-1; cdr3_aa: CASRGDRLNTEAFF
v_call: TRBV27; j_call: TRBJ2-3; cdr3_aa: CASSSEDTQYF
v_call: TRBV10-2; j_call: TRBJ2-3; cdr3_aa: CASSAFGGTDTQYF
v_call: TRBV6-6; j_call: TRBJ1-3; cdr3_aa: CASSPLGGVNSGNTIYF
v_call: TRBV19; j_call: TRBJ1-1; cdr3_aa: CASSTRGGGTEAFF
v_call: TRBV5-4; j_call: TRBJ1-1; cdr3_aa: CASSLAGRRNTEAFF
v_call: TRBV18; j_call: TRBJ1-6; cdr3_aa: CASSPPGGTANSPLHF
v_call: TRBV6-5; j_call: TRBJ1-5; cdr3_aa: CASSLSSNQPQHF
v_call: TRBV3-1/TRBV3-2; j_call: TRBJ2-1; cdr3_aa: CASSQGAGLAEQFF
v_call: TRBV4-1; j_call: TRBJ1-1; cdr3_aa: CASSPQIHGLRGTEAFF
v_call: TRBV11-2; j_call: TRBJ1-1; cdr3_aa: CASSPWDRQYTEAFF
v_call: TRBV12-3/TRBV12-4; j_call: TRBJ2-3; cdr3_aa: CASSLLLDTQYF
v_call: TRBV21-1; j_call: TRBJ2-7; cdr3_aa: CASSKVRDSTYDEQYF